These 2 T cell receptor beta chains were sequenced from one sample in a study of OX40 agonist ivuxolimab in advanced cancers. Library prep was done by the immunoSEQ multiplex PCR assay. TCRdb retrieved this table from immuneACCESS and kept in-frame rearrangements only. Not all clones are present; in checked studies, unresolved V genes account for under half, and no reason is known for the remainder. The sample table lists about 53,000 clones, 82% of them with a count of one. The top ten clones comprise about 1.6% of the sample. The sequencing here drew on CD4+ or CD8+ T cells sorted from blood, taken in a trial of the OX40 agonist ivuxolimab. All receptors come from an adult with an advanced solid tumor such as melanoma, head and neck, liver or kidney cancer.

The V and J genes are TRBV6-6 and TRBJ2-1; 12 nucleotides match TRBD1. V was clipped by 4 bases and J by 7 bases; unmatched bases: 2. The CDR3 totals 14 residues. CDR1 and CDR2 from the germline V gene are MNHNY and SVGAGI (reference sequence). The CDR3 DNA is TGTGCCAGCAGTTTGGGACAGGGGGCGAATGAGCAGTTCTTC. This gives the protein CASSLGQGANEQFF.

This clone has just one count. The CDR3: CAIMENTDTQYF. In nucleotides, the CDR3 is TGTGCCATCATGGAGAACACAGATACGCAGTATTTT. This chain connects TRBV10-3 to TRBJ2-3; no clear D gene. The V end was cut by 7 bases, the J end by 2 bases, with 7 bases between. The length of the CDR3 is 12 residues. In germline, CDR1 is ENHRY, CDR2 SYGVKD.